The 8 T cell receptor beta chains below were found in one sample sequenced in a study of blood T cells in healthy people across ages. Primers used in a second PCR of roughly 6 to 11 cycles were a sample-barcoded 5' primer and a J-beta primer mix. TCRdb re-called the 5' RACE reads with MiXCR, one entry per CDR3 protein. The table lists around 1.5 million distinct CDR3 sequences, roughly 60% of them singletons. What was sequenced was blood. The receptor source for this set is a young man in good health.

This clonotype has a handful of counts. The gene calls are TRBV20-1 and TRBJ1-1; no clear D. V was clipped by 1 base and J by 7 bases, with 10 bases between them. Looked up from germline, CDR1 is DFQATT and CDR2 is SNEGSKA (reference sequence). The CDR3 spans 12 residues. DNA of the CDR3: TGCAGTGCTAGAGGGCCGACGAGTGAAGCTTTCTTT. It translates to CSARGPTSEAFF.

The chain employs TRBV14 and TRBJ1-1; 8 bases fit TRBD1. This CDR3 has 14 residues. V was clipped by 4 bases and J by 5 bases; unmatched bases: 6. Germline V CDR1 and CDR2: SGHDN, FVKESK. The chain's CDR3 is CASSPRTGRTEAFF. In DNA, the CDR3 is TGTGCCAGCAGCCCACGGACAGGGCGGACTGAAGCTTTCTTT.

The rearrangement links TRBV4-2 to TRBJ2-4; D not certain. The J call may not be correct, given that the DNA end is closer to TRBJ2-7. Per the germline V gene, CDR1 is LGHNA and CDR2 is YNFKEQ. The CDR3 sequence is 18 residues long. In nucleotides, the CDR3 is TGTGCCAGCAGCCAAGAGAACAGTGCCGACGGGTTTCCCTACGAGCAGTACTTC. Translation gives CASSQENSADGFPYEQYF.

This chain uses TRBV4-1 with TRBJ2-7, with D unresolved. CDR3 length equals 15 residues. CDR1 is MGHRA, CDR2 YSYEKL, per germline. Trimming stripped 0 bases from V and 9 bases from J, with 18 bases between. CDR3 DNA sequence: TGCGCCAGCAGCCAAGATCTTTGGCAGTCCGGTTGGCAGTACTTC. Amino acid sequence: CASSQDLWQSGWQYF.

In this sample, this clonotype turned up a few times. V is TRBV20-1 and J is TRBJ2-1; D remains ambiguous. Trimming removed 0 bases at V and 6 bases at J, with 9 bases between. This CDR3 is 13 amino acids long. Germline loops: CDR1 DFQATT, CDR2 SNEGSKA (reference sequence). The CDR3 DNA sequence: TGCAGTGCTAGAGATTGGGCTTCCAATGAGCAGTTCTTC. Protein sequence: CSARDWASNEQFF.

This clonotype was recorded a few times. The chain recombines TRBV30 with TRBJ1-2; D unresolved. The V gene lost 1 base and the J gene lost 4 bases, with 10 bases spanning the gap. The CDR3 loop spans 13 amino acids. Germline loops: CDR1 GTSNPN, CDR2 SVGIG (reference sequence). CDR3: CAWSEGATYGYTF. Here the CDR3 DNA reads TGTGCCTGGAGTGAGGGAGCAACCTATGGCTACACCTTC.

This chain joins TRBV29-1 and TRBJ2-1; tentative D call: TRBD2 (5 bases). Germline V CDR1 and CDR2: SQVTM, ANQGSEA. The CDR3 is made up of 16 amino acids. Between the trimmed V and J ends, which lost 2 bases and 7 bases, there was a span of 21 bases. CDR3 region: CSVELTGNPSSNEQFF. DNA of the CDR3: TGCAGCGTTGAATTAACGGGGAACCCTTCCTCGAATGAGCAGTTCTTC.

The V call is TRBV12-3 or TRBV12-4, the J call TRBJ2-7; unclear D gene. V lost 5 bases, J lost 2 bases, and 13 bases lay in between. CDR3 length: 14 residues. DNA of the CDR3: TGTGCCAGCAGTCCTAGGGCAGATGCCTACGAGCAGTACTTC. This encodes CASSPRADAYEQYF.